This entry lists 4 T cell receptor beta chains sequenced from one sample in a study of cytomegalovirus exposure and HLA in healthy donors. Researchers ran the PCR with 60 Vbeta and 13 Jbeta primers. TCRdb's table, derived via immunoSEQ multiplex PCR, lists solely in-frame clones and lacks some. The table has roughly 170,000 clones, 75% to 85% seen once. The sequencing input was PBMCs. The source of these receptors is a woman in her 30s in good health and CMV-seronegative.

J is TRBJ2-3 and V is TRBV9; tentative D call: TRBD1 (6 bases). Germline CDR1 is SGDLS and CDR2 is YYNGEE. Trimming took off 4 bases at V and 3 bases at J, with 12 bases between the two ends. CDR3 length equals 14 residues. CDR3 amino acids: CASSPLQGTDTQYF. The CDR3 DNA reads TGTGCCAGCAGCCCACTACAGGGTACAGATACGCAGTATTTT.

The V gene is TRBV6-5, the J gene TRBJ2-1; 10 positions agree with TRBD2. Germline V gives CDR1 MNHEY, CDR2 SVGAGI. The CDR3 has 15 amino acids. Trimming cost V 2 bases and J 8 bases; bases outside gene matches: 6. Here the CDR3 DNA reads TGTGCCAGCAGTTACGCGCCTAGCGGGAGCTATGAGCAGTTCTTC. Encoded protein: CASSYAPSGSYEQFF.

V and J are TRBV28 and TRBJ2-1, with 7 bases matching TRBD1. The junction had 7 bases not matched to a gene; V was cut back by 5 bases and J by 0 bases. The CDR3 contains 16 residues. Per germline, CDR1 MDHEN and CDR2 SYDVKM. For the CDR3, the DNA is TGTGCCAGCAGTCCACCAGGGGGTAGCTCCTACAATGAGCAGTTCTTC. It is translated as CASSPPGGSSYNEQFF.

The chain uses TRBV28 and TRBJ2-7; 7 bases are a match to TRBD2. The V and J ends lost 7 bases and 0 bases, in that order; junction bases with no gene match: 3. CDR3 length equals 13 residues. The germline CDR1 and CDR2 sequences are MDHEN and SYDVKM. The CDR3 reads CASMGGSSYEQYF. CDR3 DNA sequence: TGTGCCAGCATGGGGGGGAGCTCCTACGAGCAGTACTTC. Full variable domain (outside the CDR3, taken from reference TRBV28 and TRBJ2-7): DVKVTQSSRYLVKRTGEKVFLECVQDMDHENMFWYRQDPGLGLRLIYFSYDVKMKEKGDIPEGYSVSREKKERFSLILESASTNQTSMYLCASMGGSSYEQYFGPGTRLTVT.